This entry describes one T cell receptor beta chain. These data come from a study of T cell changes during pregnancy in multiple sclerosis. Repertoires were generated with immunoSEQ multiplex PCR, while TCRdb's copy carries only in-frame clones and drops some. The sample has around 74,000 clones; 88% are singletons. Trimming pared 1 base from V and 0 bases from J, leaving 4 bases between. CDR3 length: 14 amino acids. Germline CDR1 and CDR2: SGHAT and FQNNGV. Sequenced here: peripheral blood, sampled before pregnancy. This sequence joins TRBV11-2 and TRBJ1-3; D uncertain. This sequence originates from a female donor with multiple sclerosis, enrolled in a pregnancy study. CDR3 nucleotide sequence: TGTGCCAGCAGCTTAGGACACTCTGGAAACACCATATATTTT. Its translation is CASSLGHSGNTIYF. The variable domain in full, completed from reference TRBV11-2 and TRBJ1-3, reads EAGVAQSPRYKIIEKRQSVAFWCNPISGHATLYWYQQILGQGPKLLIQFQNNGVVDDSQLPKDRFSAERLKGVDSTLKIQPAKLEDSAVYLCASSLGHSGNTIYFGEGSWLTVV.